This TCR beta chain was identified during a study of cytomegalovirus exposure and HLA in healthy donors. Study information: Sequencing of around 200 million T cells in an earlier analysis found around 100 million unique TCR beta sequences.

Germline loops: CDR1 SGHAT, CDR2 FQNNGV. The CDR3 is 15 residues long. The V end lost 5 bases, the J end lost 0 bases, and 14 bases lay between the germline ends. The PCR employed 60 Vbeta primers together with 13 Jbeta primers. This table comes from immunoSEQ multiplex PCR, and its TCRdb copy is limited to in-frame clones, with some not included. The sample lists around 200,000 clones, approximately 84% occurring once. The origin of this receptor is a man aged 45-65 years in good health and CMV-seronegative. The material sequenced was PBMCs. The chain employs TRBV11-2 and TRBJ2-7, with D possibly TRBD2 on 7 matching bases. The CDR3 sequence: CASSRGGGPSYEQYF. In nucleotides, the CDR3 is TGTGCCAGCAGCCGAGGGGGGGGTCCCTCCTACGAGCAGTACTTC.